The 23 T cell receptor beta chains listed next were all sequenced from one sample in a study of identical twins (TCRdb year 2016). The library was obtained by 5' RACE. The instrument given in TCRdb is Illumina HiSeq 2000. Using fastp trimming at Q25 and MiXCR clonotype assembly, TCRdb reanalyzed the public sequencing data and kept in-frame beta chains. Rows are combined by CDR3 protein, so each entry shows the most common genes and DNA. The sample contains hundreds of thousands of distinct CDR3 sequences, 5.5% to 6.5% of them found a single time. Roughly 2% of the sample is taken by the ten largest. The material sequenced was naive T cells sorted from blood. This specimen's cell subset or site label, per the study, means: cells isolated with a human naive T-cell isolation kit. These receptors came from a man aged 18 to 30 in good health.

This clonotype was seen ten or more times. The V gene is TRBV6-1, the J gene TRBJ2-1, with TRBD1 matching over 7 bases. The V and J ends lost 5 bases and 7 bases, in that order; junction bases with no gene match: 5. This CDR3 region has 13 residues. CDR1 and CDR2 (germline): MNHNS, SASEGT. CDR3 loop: CASSPLTGNEQFF. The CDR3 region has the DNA TGTGCCAGCAGTCCTCTGACAGGGAATGAGCAGTTCTTC.

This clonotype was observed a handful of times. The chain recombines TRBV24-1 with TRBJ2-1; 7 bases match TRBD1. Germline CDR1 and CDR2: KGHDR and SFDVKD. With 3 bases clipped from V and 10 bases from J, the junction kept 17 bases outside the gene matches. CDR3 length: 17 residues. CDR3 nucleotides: TGTGCCACCAGTGATCACAGAGGACAGGCTCTCCGGGCGGAGCAGTTCTTC. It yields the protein CATSDHRGQALRAEQFF.

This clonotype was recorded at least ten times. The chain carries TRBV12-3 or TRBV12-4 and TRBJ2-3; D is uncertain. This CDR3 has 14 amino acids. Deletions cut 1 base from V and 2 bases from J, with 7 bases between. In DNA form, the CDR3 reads TGTGCCAGCAGTTTAGTAGCTGTCACAGATACGCAGTATTTT. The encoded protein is CASSLVAVTDTQYF.

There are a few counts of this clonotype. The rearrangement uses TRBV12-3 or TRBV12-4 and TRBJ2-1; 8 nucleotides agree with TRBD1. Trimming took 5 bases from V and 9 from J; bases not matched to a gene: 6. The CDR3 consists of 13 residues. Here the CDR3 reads CASSQGQGLEQFF. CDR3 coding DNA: TGTGCCAGCAGTCAAGGACAGGGCCTTGAGCAGTTCTTC.

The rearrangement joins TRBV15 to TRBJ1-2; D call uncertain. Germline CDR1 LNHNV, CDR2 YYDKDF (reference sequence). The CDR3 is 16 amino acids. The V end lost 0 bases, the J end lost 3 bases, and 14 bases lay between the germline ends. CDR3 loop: CATSRDYGYGDYGYTF. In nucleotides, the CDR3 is TGTGCCACCAGCAGAGATTATGGATACGGGGACTATGGCTACACCTTC. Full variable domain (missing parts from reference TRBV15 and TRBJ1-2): DAMVIQNPRYQVTQFGKPVTLSCSQTLNHNVMYWYQQKSSQAPKLLFHYYDKDFNNEADTPDNFQSRRPNTSFCFLDIRSPGLGDTAMYLCATSRDYGYGDYGYTFGSGTRLTVV.

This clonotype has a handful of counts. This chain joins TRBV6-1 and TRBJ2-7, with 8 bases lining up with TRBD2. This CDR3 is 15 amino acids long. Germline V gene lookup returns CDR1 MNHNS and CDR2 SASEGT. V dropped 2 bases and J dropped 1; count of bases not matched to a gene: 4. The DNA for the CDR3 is TGTGCCAGCAGTGAACGGGGGGGCGAATCCTACGAGCAGTACTTC. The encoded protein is CASSERGGESYEQYF.

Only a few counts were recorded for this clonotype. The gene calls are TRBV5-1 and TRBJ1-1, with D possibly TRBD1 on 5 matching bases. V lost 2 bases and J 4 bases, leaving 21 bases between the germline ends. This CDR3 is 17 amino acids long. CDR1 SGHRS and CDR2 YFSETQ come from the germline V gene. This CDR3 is CASSFSGTLRRSTEAFF. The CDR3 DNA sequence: TGCGCCAGCAGCTTCTCCGGGACCCTCCGAAGGAGCACTGAAGCTTTCTTT.

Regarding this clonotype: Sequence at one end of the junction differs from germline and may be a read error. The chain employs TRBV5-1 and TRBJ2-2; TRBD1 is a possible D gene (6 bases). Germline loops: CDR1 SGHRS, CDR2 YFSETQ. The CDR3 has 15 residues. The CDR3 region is CVSSFGQTNTGELFF. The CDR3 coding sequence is TGCGTCAGCAGCTTCGGACAGACGAACACCGGGGAGCTGTTTTTT.

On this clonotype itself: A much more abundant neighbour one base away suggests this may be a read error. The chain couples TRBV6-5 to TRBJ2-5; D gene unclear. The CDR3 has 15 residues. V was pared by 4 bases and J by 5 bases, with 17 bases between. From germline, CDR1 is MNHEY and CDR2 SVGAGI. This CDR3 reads CASSSNMWAGETQYF. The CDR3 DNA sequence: TGTGCCAGCAGTTCCAATATGTGGGCTGGGGAGACCCAGTACTTC.

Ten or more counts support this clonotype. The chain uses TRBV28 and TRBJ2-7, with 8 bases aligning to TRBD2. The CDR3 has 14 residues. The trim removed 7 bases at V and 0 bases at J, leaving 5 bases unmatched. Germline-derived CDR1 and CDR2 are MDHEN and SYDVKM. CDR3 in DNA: TGTGCCAGCACTCGGGGGGGGCTCTCCTACGAGCAGTACTTC. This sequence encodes CASTRGGLSYEQYF.

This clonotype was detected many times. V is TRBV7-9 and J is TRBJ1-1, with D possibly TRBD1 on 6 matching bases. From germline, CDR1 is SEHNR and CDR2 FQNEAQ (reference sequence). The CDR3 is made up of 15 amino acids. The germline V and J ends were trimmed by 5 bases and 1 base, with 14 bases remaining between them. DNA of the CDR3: TGTGCCAGCAGCCCGCTGGCAGGGGAGAACACTGAAGCTTTCTTT. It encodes CASSPLAGENTEAFF.

CDR3: CATSDRKLAGGYNEQFF. The CDR3 bases are TGTGCCACCAGTGACCGAAAACTAGCGGGAGGATACAATGAGCAGTTCTTC. The chain has TRBV24-1 and TRBJ2-1; 12 bases are a match to TRBD2. CDR3 length: 17 residues. From germline, CDR1 is KGHDR and CDR2 SFDVKD. V shed 4 bases and J 4 bases; nucleotides not matched to a gene: 7.

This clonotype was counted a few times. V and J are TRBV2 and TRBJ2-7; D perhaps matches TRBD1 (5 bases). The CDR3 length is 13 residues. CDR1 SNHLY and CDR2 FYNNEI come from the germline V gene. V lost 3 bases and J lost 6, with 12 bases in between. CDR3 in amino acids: CASSEVAGREQYV. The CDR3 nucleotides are TGTGCCAGCAGTGAGGTTGCAGGGCGCGAGCAGTACGTC.

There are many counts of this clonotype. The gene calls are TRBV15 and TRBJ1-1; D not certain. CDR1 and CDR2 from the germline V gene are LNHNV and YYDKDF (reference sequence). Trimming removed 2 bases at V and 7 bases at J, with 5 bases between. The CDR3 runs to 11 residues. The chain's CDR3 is CATSRIGEAFF. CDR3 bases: TGTGCCACCAGCAGAATCGGTGAAGCTTTCTTT.

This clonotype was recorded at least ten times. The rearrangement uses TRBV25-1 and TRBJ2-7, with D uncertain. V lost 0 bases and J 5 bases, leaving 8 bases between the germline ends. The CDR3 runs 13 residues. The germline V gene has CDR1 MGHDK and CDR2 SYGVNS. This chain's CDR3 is CASSEYGVNEQYF. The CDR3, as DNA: TGTGCCAGCAGTGAATATGGGGTTAACGAGCAGTACTTC.

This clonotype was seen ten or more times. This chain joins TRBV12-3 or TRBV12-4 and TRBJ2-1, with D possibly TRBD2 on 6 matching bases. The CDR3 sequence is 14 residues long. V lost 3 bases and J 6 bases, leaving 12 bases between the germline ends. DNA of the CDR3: TGTGCCAGCAGTTTGGGAGGCTGGGTCAATGAGCAGTTCTTC. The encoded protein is CASSLGGWVNEQFF.

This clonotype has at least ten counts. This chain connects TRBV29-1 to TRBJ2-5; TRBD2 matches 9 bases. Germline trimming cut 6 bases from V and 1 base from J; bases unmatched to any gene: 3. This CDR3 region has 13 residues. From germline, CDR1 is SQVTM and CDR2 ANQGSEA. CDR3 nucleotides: TGCAGCGTGAGGGGACTAGCCCAAGAGACCCAGTACTTC. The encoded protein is CSVRGLAQETQYF. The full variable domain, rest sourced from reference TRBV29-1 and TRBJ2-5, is SAVISQKPSRDICQRGTSLTIQCQVDSQVTMMFWYRQQPGQSLTLIATANQGSEATYESGFVIDKFPISRPNLTFSTLTVSNMSPEDSSIYLCSVRGLAQETQYFGPGTRLLVL.

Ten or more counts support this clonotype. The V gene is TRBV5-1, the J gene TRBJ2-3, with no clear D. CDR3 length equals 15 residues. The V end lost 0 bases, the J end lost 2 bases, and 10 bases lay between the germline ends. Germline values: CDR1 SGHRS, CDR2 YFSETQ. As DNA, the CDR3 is TGCGCCAGCAGCTTGGGGATTCTAGACACAGATACGCAGTATTTT. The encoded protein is CASSLGILDTDTQYF.

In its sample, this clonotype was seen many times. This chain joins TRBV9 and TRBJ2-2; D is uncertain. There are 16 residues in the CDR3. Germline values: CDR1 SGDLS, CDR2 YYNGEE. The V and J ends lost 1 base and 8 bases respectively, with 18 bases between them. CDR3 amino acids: CASSVFVDEQTGELFF. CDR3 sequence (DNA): TGTGCCAGCAGCGTATTCGTGGACGAACAAACGGGGGAGCTGTTTTTT.

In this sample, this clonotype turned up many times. This CDR3 is CASSLGGRPNQPQHF. The DNA of the CDR3 is TGTGCCAGCAGTTTAGGAGGGCGGCCCAATCAGCCCCAGCATTTT. This chain links TRBV27 with TRBJ1-5, with no clear D. V lost 2 bases, J lost 3 bases, and 11 bases lay in between. The germline V gene has CDR1 MNHEY and CDR2 SMNVEV (reference sequence). The CDR3 is 15 amino acids.

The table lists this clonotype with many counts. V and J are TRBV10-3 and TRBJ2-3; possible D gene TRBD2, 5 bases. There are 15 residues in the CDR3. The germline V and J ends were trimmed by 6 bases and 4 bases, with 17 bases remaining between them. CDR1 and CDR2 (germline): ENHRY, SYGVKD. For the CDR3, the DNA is TGTGCCATCAGGTCGGTGGCGGGCGTGGCAGATACGCAGTATTTT. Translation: CAIRSVAGVADTQYF.

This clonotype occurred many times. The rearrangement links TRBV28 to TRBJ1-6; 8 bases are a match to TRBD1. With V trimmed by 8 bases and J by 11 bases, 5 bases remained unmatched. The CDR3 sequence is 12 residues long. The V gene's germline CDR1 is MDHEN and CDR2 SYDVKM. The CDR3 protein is CASGTGLPPLHF. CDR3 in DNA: TGTGCCAGCGGGACAGGTTTACCACCCCTCCACTTT.

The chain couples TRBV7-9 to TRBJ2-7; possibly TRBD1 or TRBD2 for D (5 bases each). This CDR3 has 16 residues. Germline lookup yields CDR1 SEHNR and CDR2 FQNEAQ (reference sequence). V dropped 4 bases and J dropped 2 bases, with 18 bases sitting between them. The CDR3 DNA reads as TGTGCCAGCAGCTCAAGGGACCTAGGTTTTACCTACGAGCAGTACTTC. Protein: CASSSRDLGFTYEQYF.